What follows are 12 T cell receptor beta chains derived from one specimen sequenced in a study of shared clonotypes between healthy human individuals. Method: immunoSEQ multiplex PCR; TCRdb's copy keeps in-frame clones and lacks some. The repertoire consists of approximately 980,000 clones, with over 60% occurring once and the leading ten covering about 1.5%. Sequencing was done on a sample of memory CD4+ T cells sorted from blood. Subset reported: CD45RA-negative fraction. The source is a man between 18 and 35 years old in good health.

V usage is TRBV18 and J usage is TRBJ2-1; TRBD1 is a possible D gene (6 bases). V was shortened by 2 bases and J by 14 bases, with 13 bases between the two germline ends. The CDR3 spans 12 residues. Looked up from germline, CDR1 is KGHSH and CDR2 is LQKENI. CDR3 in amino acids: CASSPSQGQEFF. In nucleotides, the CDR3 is TGTGCCAGCTCACCATCACAGGGTCAGGAGTTCTTC.

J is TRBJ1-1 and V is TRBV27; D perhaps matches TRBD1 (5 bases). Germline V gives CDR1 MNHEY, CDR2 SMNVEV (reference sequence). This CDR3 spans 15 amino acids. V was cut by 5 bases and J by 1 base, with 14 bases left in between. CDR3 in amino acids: CASSRYGGGNTEAFF. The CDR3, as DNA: TGTGCCAGCAGTCGATATGGGGGTGGGAACACTGAAGCTTTCTTT.

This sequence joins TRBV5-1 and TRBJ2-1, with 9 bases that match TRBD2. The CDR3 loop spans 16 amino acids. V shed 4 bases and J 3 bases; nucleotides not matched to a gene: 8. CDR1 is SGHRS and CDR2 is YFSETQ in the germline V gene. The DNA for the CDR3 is TGCGCCAGCAGCCCACCGGGACTAGCTGTCTACAATGAGCAGTTCTTC. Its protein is CASSPPGLAVYNEQFF.

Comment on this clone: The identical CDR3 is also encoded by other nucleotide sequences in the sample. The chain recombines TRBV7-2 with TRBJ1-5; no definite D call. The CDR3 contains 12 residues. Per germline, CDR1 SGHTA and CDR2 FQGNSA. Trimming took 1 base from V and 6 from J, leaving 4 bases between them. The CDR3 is CASSLGGQPQHF. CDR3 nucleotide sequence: TGTGCCAGCAGCTTAGGTGGTCAGCCCCAGCATTTT.

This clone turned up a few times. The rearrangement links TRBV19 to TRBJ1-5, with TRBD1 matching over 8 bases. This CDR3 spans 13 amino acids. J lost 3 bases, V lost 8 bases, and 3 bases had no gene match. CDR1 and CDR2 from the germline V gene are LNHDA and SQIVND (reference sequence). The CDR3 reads CASGQGPNQPQHF. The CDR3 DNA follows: TGTGCCAGTGGACAGGGCCCCAATCAGCCCCAGCATTTT.

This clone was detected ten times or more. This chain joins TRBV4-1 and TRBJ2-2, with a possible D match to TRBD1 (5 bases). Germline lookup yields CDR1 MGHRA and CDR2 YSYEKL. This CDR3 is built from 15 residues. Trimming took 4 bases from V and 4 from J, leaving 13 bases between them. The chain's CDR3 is CASSPPRQTTGELFF. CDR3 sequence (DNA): TGCGCCAGCAGCCCTCCGAGACAGACCACCGGGGAGCTGTTTTTT.

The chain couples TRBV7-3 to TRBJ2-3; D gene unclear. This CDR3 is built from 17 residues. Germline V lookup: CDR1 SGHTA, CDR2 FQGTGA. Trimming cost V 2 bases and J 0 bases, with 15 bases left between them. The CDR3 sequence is CASSLFWETPSTDTQYF. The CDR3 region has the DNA TGTGCCAGCAGCTTATTCTGGGAAACCCCTAGCACAGATACGCAGTATTTT.

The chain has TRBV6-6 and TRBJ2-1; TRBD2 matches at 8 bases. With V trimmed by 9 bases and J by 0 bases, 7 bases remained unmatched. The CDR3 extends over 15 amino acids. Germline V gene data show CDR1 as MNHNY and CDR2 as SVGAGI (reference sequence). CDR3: CASAPGTSSYNEQFF. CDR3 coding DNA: TGTGCCAGTGCGCCCGGGACTAGCTCCTACAATGAGCAGTTCTTC.

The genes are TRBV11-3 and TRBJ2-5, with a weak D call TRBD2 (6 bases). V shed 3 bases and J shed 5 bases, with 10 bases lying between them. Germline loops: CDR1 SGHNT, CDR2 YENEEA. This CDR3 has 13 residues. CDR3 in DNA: TGTGCCAGCAGCTTTAGCGGAGGGGAGACCCAGTACTTC. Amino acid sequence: CASSFSGGETQYF.

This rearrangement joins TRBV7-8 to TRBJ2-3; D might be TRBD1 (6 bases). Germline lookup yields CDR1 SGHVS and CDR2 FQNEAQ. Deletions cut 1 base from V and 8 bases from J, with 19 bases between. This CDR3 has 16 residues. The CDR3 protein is CASSLGYLILQGTQYF. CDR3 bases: TGTGCCAGCAGCTTAGGCTACTTAATTCTACAGGGTACGCAGTATTTT.

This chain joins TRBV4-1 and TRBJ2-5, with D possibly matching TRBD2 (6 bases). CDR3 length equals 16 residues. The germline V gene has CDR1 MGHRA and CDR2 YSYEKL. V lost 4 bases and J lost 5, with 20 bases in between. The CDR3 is CASSPLGSGVGETQYF. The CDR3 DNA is TGCGCCAGCAGCCCCCTCGGTAGCGGAGTTGGGGAGACCCAGTACTTC.

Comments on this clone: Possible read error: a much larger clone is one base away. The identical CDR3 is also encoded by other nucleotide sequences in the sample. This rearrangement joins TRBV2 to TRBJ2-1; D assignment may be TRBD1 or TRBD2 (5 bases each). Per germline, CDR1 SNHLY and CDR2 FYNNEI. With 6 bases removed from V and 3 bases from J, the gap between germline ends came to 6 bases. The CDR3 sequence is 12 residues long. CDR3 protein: CASRGDYNEQFF. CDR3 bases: TGTGCCAGCAGGGGGGACTACAATGAGCAGTTCTTC.